This TCR beta chain comes out of a study of spatial heterogeneity in lung cancer. MiXCR, applied by TCRdb to the 5' RACE reads, yields one record per CDR3 protein. This table has approximately 52,000 distinct CDR3 sequences, roughly 7% appearing once. This clonotype was counted only a few times. Time point reported: sample taken at primary tumor resection. Tumor, nontumor lung or frozen PBMC supplied whole RNA, sequenced without sorting. Losses at the gene ends were 10 bases for V and 3 bases for J; bases not matched to a gene: 7. The CDR3 has 13 amino acids. Germline V gene data show CDR1 as SNHLY and CDR2 as FYNNEI.

The sample was PBMCs, taken at surgery. The V call is TRBV2, the J call TRBJ2-3; 7 bases line up with TRBD2. This clonotype was obtained from a female donor with early-stage non-small cell lung cancer. In nucleotides, the CDR3 is TGTGCCACAGGACTAGTTGGTACAGATACGCAGTATTTT. As protein: CATGLVGTDTQYF.